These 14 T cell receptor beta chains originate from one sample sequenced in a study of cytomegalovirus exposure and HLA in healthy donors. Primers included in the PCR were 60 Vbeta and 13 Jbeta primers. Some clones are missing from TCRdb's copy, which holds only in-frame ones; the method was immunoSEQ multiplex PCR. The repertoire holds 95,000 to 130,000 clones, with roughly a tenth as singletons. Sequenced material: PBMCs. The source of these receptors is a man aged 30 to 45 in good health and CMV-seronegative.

CDR3 loop: CASSLNPLAGGPTGELFF. CDR3 nucleotides: TGCGCCAGCAGCTTGAACCCGCTAGCGGGGGGGCCCACCGGGGAGCTGTTTTTT. The V and J genes are TRBV5-1 and TRBJ2-2; 12 nucleotides align to TRBD2. The V segment lost 1 base and the J segment 4 bases; nucleotides outside the gene matches: 8. Germline V lookup: CDR1 SGHRS, CDR2 YFSETQ. This CDR3 contains 18 residues. The full variable domain, its missing parts supplied by reference TRBV5-1 and TRBJ2-2, is KAGVTQTPRYLIKTRGQQVTLSCSPISGHRSVSWYQQTPGQGLQFLFEYFSETQRNKGNFPGRFSGRQFSNSRSEMNVSTLELGDSALYLCASSLNPLAGGPTGELFFGEGSRLTVL.

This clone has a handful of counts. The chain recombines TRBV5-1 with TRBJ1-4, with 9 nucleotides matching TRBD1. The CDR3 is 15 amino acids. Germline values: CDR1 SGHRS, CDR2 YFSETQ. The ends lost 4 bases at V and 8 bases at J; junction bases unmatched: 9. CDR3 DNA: TGCGCCAGCAGCACGACAGGGGGAGCTACCGAAAAACTGTTTTTT. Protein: CASSTTGGATEKLFF.

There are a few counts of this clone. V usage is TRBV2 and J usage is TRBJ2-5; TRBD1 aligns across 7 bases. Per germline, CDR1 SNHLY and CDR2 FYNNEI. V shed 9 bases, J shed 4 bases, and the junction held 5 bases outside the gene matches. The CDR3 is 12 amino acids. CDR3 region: CASRQGAETQYF. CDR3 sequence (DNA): TGTGCCAGTCGACAGGGAGCAGAGACCCAGTACTTC.

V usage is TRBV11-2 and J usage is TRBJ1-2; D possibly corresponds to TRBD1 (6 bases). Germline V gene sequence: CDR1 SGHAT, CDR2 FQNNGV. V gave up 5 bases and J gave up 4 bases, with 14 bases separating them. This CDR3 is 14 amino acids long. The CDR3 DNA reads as TGTGCCAGCAGCCCTCTGGGACAAAGCTATGGCTACACCTTC. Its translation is CASSPLGQSYGYTF.

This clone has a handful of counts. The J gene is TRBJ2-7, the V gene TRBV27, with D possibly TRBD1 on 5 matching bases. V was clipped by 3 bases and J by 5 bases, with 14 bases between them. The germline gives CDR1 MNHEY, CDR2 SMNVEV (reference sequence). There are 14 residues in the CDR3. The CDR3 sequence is CASSLVQATDEQYF. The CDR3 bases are TGTGCCAGCAGTTTGGTACAGGCGACCGACGAGCAGTACTTC.

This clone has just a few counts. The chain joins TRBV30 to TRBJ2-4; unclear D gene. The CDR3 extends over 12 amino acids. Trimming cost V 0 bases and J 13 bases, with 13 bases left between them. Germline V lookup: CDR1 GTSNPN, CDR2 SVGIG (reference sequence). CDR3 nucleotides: TGTGCCTGGAGTGTACCGGTTGGGCCGCAGTACTTC. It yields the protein CAWSVPVGPQYF.

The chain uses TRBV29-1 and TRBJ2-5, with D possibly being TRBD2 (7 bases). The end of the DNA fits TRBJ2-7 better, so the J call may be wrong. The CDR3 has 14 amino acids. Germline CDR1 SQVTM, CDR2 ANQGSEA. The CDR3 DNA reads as TGCAGCGTTGAAATTCCGGGGGGCCTCTTCGAGCAGTACTTC. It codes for CSVEIPGGLFEQYF.

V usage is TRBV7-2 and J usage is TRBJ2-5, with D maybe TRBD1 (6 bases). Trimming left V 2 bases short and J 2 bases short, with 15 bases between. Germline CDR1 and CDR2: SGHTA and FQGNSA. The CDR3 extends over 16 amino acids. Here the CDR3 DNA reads TGTGCCAGCAGCTTACCCCCCCAGGGGTGGCAAGAGACCCAGTACTTC. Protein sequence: CASSLPPQGWQETQYF.

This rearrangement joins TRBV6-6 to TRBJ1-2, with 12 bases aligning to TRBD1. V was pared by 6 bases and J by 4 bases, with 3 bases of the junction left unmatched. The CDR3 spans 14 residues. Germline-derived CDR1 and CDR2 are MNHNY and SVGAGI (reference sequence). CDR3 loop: CASSGTGGSYGYTF. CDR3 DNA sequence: TGTGCCAGCAGCGGGACAGGGGGCAGCTATGGCTACACCTTC.

CDR3 sequence (DNA): TGTGCCAGCAGGAGACTAGCGGGAGGCTCCTACAATGAGCAGTTCTTC. Its protein product is CASRRLAGGSYNEQFF. The chain combines TRBV28 with TRBJ2-1; 13 bases are a match to TRBD2. V lost 6 bases to trimming and J lost 0 bases; unmatched junction nucleotides: 2. CDR3 length: 16 amino acids. The germline V gene encodes CDR1 MDHEN and CDR2 SYDVKM.

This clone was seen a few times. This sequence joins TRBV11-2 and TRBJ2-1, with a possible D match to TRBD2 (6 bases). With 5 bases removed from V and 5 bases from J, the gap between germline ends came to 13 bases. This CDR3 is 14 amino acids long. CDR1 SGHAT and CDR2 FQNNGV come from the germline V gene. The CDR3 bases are TGTGCCAGCAGCCCCAGCGGGCCCCACAATGAGCAGTTCTTC. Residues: CASSPSGPHNEQFF.

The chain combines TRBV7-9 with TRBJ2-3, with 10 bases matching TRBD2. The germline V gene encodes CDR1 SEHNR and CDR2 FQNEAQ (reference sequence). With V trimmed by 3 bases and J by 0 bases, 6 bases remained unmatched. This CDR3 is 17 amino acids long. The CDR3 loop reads CASSFLTSGLSTDTQYF. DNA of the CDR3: TGTGCCAGCAGCTTTTTGACTAGCGGGCTTAGCACAGATACGCAGTATTTT.

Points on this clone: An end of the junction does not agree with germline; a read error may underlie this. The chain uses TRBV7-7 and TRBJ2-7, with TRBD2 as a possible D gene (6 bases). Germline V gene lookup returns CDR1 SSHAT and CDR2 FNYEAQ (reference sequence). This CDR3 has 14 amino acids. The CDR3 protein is CASSPAGRPYEQYF. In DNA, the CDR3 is TGTGCTAGCAGCCCCGCGGGGCGCCCCTACGAGCAGTACTTC.

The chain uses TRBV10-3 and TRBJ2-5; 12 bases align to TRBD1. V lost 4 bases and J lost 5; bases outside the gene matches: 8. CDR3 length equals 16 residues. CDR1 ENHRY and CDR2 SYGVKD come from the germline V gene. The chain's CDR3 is CAISGTGTGGPETQYF. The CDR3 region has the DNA TGTGCCATCAGTGGGACCGGGACAGGGGGCCCTGAGACCCAGTACTTC.